This TCR beta chain was recovered during a study of blood T cell repertoires in COVID-19. Germline CDR1 is SNHLY and CDR2 is FYNNEI. Trimming at V came to 5 bases and at J to 7 bases, leaving 15 bases not matched to a gene. The CDR3 extends over 16 amino acids. Produced via immunoSEQ multiplex PCR; TCRdb's table is partial and in-frame only. Among about 260,000 clones listed, 70% to 90% were seen once. The chain recombines TRBV2 with TRBJ2-7, with TRBD2 matching over 9 bases. This sequence was found in a woman in her 30s with acute COVID-19. The sample was PBMCs or T cells enriched from blood (not recorded which). Here the CDR3 reads CASSSATGAGGGEQYF. The CDR3 DNA is TGTGCCAGCAGTAGTGCCACGGGAGCGGGAGGAGGTGAGCAGTACTTC. Based on the CDR3 plus reference TRBV2 and TRBJ2-7, the full variable domain is EPEVTQTPSHQVTQMGQEVILRCVPISNHLYFYWYRQILGQKVEFLVSFYNNEISEKSEIFDDQFSVERPDGSNFTLKIRSTKLEDSAMYFCASSSATGAGGGEQYFGPGTRLTVT.